The 10 T cell receptor beta chains listed next were all sequenced from one sample in a study of a mutant IDH1 vaccine in newly diagnosed glioma. Using immunoSEQ multiplex PCR, the repertoire was profiled, and TCRdb retains in-frame clones only, with some absent. The sample shows about 47,000 clones, 85% to 90% of them seen only once. Specified time point: week 35, safety follow-up. The content of each vaccine dose was 300 ug of mutant IDH1 20-mer peptide, and topical imiquimod accompanied it. Antigens of these TCRs are unknown. Sequenced material: PBMCs, taken from a glioma patient whose treatment included an IDH1 peptide vaccine. These receptors were obtained from a woman aged 40-49 years with glioma.

The rearrangement links TRBV30 to TRBJ2-7; tentatively, D is TRBD1 (5 bases). Germline V lookup: CDR1 GTSNPN, CDR2 SVGIG (reference sequence). V was trimmed by 1 base and J by 3 bases, leaving 7 bases between them. The CDR3 loop spans 12 amino acids. The CDR3 nucleotides are TGTGCCTGGAGTGGACAGCGCTACGAGCAGTACTTC. It is translated as CAWSGQRYEQYF.

The V call is TRBV2, the J call TRBJ2-7; TRBD2 agrees at 7 bases. The germline CDR1 and CDR2 sequences are SNHLY and FYNNEI. The CDR3 consists of 13 residues. V trimming: 6 bases; J trimming: 6 bases; junction bases outside the gene matches: 8. CDR3 nucleotides: TGTGCCAGCAGAGGACTAGGTTCAGGCGAGCAGTACTTC. As protein: CASRGLGSGEQYF.

The chain recombines TRBV7-9 with TRBJ1-1; a possible D gene is TRBD1 (6 bases). With 5 bases removed from V and 3 bases from J, the gap between germline ends came to 10 bases. The CDR3 covers 13 residues. CDR1 is SEHNR, CDR2 FQNEAQ, per germline (reference sequence). For the CDR3, the DNA is TGTGCCAGCAGCAAAGGACAGCACACTGAAGCTTTCTTT. It specifies CASSKGQHTEAFF.

The chain links TRBV9 to TRBJ2-2; no firm D call. The CDR3 covers 17 residues. Trimming removed 4 bases at V and 0 bases at J, with 16 bases between. Germline CDR1 and CDR2: SGDLS and YYNGEE. Here the CDR3 reads CASSQPWGNANTGELFF. The CDR3, as DNA: TGTGCCAGCAGCCAGCCGTGGGGTAATGCGAACACCGGGGAGCTGTTTTTT.

This rearrangement joins TRBV19 to TRBJ2-2; TRBD1 or TRBD2 may be the D gene (5 bases each). The CDR3 consists of 12 residues. V gave up 6 bases and J gave up 9 bases, with 11 bases separating them. Germline CDR1 LNHDA, CDR2 SQIVND (reference sequence). The CDR3 sequence: CASSARGWELFF. The CDR3 coding sequence is TGTGCCAGTAGCGCGAGGGGTTGGGAGCTGTTTTTT.

The chain recombines TRBV7-3 with TRBJ2-1; maybe TRBD2 (6 bases). Trimming left V 2 bases short and J 5 bases short, with 16 bases between. Per the germline V gene, CDR1 is SGHTA and CDR2 is FQGTGA. The length of the CDR3 is 16 residues. The CDR3: CASSLGPRLGNNEQFF. The CDR3 DNA sequence: TGTGCCAGCAGCTTAGGGCCGCGACTAGGCAACAATGAGCAGTTCTTC.

This chain joins TRBV2 and TRBJ1-5; D unresolved. The CDR3 sequence is 17 residues long. V was clipped by 4 bases and J by 2 bases, with 18 bases between them. Germline V gene sequence: CDR1 SNHLY, CDR2 FYNNEI. The DNA of the CDR3 is TGTGCCAGCAGTGTAAACACGGGCAGGTCGGGCAATCAGCCCCAGCATTTT. Its protein product is CASSVNTGRSGNQPQHF.

The chain is built from TRBV25-1 and TRBJ1-2, with 8 bases lining up with TRBD1. V was pared by 4 bases and J by 2 bases, with 12 bases of the junction left unmatched. CDR3 size: 17 residues. The germline V gene encodes CDR1 MGHDK and CDR2 SYGVNS. The CDR3, as DNA: TGTGCCAGCAGTGGGGGACAGGCCGTCGCGAAAAACTATGGCTACACCTTC. Amino acids: CASSGGQAVAKNYGYTF.

The chain's CDR3 is CASSPGQGSFSYNSPLHF. The CDR3 DNA sequence: TGTGCCAGCAGCCCCGGGCAGGGGAGTTTTTCCTATAATTCACCCCTCCACTTT. The chain employs TRBV7-2 and TRBJ1-6; D perhaps matches TRBD1 (6 bases). This CDR3 spans 18 amino acids. Germline values: CDR1 SGHTA, CDR2 FQGNSA. Trimming stripped 5 bases from V and 1 base from J, with 18 bases between.

The chain carries TRBV5-4 and TRBJ2-1; D is perhaps TRBD1 (6 bases). The CDR3 is 16 amino acids. CDR1 is SGHNT and CDR2 is YYREEE in the germline V gene (reference sequence). The V and J ends lost 4 bases and 0 bases respectively, with 14 bases between them. The CDR3 protein is CASSPSGTRSYNEQFF. CDR3 DNA sequence: TGTGCCAGCAGCCCGTCTGGGACACGCTCCTACAATGAGCAGTTCTTC.